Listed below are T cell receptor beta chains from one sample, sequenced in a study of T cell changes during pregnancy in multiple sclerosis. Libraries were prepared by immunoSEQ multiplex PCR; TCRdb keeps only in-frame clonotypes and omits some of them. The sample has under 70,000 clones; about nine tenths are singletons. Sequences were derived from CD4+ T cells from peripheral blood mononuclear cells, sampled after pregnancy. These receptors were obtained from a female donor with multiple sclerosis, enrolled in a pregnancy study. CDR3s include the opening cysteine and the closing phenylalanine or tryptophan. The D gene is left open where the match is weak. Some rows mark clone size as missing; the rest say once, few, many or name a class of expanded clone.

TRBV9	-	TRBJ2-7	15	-	CASSVSPRGGAEQYF
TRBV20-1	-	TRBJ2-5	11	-	CSARIGETQYF
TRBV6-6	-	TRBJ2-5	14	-	CASSYSGRQETQYF
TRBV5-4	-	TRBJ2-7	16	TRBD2	CASSPRTGGGAYEQYF
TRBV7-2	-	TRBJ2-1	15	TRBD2	CASSLRGGGYNEQFF
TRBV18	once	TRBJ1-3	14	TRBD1	CASSATGAGNTIYF
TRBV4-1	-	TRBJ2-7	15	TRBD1	CASSQAQGADYEQYF
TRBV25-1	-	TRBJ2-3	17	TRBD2	CASSERSGGAIADTQYF
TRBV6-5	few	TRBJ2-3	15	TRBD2	CASSLRGGAPDTQYF
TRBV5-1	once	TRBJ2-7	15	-	CATQPLEGARYEQYF
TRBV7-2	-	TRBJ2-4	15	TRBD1	CASSPDRGAKNIQYF
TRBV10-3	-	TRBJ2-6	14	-	CATRAISGANVLTF
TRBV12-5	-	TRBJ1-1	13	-	CASGRHLNTEAFF